This T cell receptor (beta chain) was identified during a study of beta chain features in type 1 diabetes. Study at large: Age, gender and cell yields were similar between patients and healthy donors.

The entirety of the isolated RNA underwent reverse transcription, so expressed TCRB transcripts were sequenced. Repertoires were generated with immunoSEQ multiplex PCR, while TCRdb's copy carries only in-frame clones and drops some. The sample comprises about 650,000 clones, roughly 12% of which are singletons, and around 0.12% rests with the top ten. This clone was counted only a few times. Its antigen is still unknown. Regarding the study as a whole: Because the template was cDNA, high-expressing cells might be over-represented. Shorter TCRB CDR3s, moderately but significantly so, marked every one of the four CD4+ subsets in Type 1 diabetes patients. The question of HLA type influencing TCRB rearrangement was one that remained unresolved here.

Blood was collected once per donor into heparin, averaging about 110 mL. Input material: naive CD4+ T cells from blood. This receptor was taken from a man aged 25 to 40 with type 1 diabetes.

This chain's CDR3 is CASQGLAGVERFF. For the CDR3, the DNA is TGTGCCAGCCAGGGACTAGCGGGGGTTGAGAGGTTCTTC. V and J are TRBV7-2 and TRBJ2-1, with 14 bases lining up with TRBD2. J was trimmed by 15 bases and V by 8 bases; bases with no gene match: 9. This CDR3 contains 13 residues. CDR1 and CDR2 from the germline V gene are SGHTA and FQGNSA.